This T cell receptor (beta chain) stems from a study of cytotoxic CD8 clonotypes in ibrutinib-treated CLL. Sequencing used immunoSEQ multiplex PCR; TCRdb keeps in-frame clones, though not all of them. The repertoire holds over 25,000 clones, with approximately 60% as singletons. About this clone: Its antigen is unidentified.

General observations from the study: Patients showed higher baseline clonality than age-matched healthy donors, and it tracked circulating CD8+ T-cell counts. The study found clonality rose at ibrutinib response, then fell toward baseline at progression.

Genomic DNA in a quantity of about 2.2 micrograms was derived from cryopreserved PBMCs for TCR beta libraries. Germline CDR1 SGHAT, CDR2 FQNNGV. V lost 5 bases, J lost 2 bases, and 14 bases lay in between. The CDR3 extends over 15 amino acids. The specimen comprised PBMCs, sampled before ibrutinib treatment. The V and J genes are TRBV11-2 and TRBJ2-3; D is possibly TRBD1 or TRBD2 (5 bases each). The origin of this receptor is a human donor with chronic lymphocytic leukemia. CDR3 region: CASSPWGGLTDTQYF. Written as DNA, the CDR3 is TGTGCCAGCAGCCCCTGGGGCGGGCTCACAGATACGCAGTATTTT.